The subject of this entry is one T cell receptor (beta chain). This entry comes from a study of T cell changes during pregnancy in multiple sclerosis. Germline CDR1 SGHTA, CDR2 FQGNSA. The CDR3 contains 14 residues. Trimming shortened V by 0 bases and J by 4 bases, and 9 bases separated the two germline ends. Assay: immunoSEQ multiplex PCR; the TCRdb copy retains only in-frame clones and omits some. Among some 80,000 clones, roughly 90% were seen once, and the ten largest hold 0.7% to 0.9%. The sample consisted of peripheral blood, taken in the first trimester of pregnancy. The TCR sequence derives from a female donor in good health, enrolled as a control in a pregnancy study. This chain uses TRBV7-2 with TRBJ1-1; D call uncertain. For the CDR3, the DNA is TGTGCCAGCAGCTTAGCGGGCAGCCTCACTGAAGCTTTCTTT. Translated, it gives CASSLAGSLTEAFF.